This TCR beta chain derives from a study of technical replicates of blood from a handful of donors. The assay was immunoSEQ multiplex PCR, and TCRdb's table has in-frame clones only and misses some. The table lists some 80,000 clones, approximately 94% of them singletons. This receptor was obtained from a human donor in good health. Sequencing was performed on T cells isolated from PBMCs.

As DNA, the CDR3 is TGTGCCAGCAGCTCAGTAGCGGGAGTGGGAGAGACCCAGTACTTC. It encodes CASSSVAGVGETQYF. This chain uses TRBV5-4 with TRBJ2-5; the match to TRBD2 covers 9 bases. The CDR3 runs to 15 residues. The germline gives CDR1 SGHNT, CDR2 YYREEE (reference sequence). V gave up 3 bases and J gave up 4 bases; unmatched junction bases: 7.